Presented here are 22 T cell receptor beta chains from one specimen sequenced in a study of siplizumab effects on memory and regulatory T cells. Here immunoSEQ multiplex PCR was the method, and the copy in TCRdb shows in-frame clones only, minus some. The sample has fewer than 120,000 clones; 80% to 95% are singletons. The sample comprised CD4+ T cells sorted from blood. The receptors stem from a human donor in good health.

V is TRBV28 and J is TRBJ2-3, with 9 nucleotides matching TRBD2. V lost 3 bases, J lost 12 bases, and 10 bases stayed unmatched. The CDR3 is 14 amino acids. Germline lookup yields CDR1 MDHEN and CDR2 SYDVKM. CDR3 sequence: CASSFWIAGEGQYF. The CDR3 nucleotides are TGTGCCAGCAGTTTTTGGATAGCGGGAGAGGGACAGTATTTT.

The V gene is TRBV5-6, the J gene TRBJ1-2; D gene ambiguous. The V and J ends lost 0 bases and 4 bases respectively, with 13 bases between them. The CDR3 spans 15 residues. Germline V lookup: CDR1 SGHDT, CDR2 YYEEEE. CDR3 bases: TGTGCCAGCAGCTTGGATACAGCCGGAGGCTATGGCTACACCTTC. As protein: CASSLDTAGGYGYTF.

The CDR3 sequence: CASSGGLGTEAFF. The CDR3 coding sequence is TGCGCCAGCAGTGGGGGCCTGGGGACTGAAGCTTTCTTT. V usage is TRBV10-1 and J usage is TRBJ1-1; possibly TRBD1 for D (5 bases). Per the germline V gene, CDR1 is WNHNN and CDR2 is SYGVQD (reference sequence). Trimming left V 4 bases short and J 5 bases short, with 11 bases between. The CDR3 has 13 amino acids.

This chain joins TRBV7-8 and TRBJ2-3, with a weak D call TRBD1 (5 bases). The CDR3 is made up of 17 amino acids. The germline gives CDR1 SGHVS, CDR2 FQNEAQ. With 5 bases removed from V and 4 bases from J, the gap between germline ends came to 22 bases. The CDR3 region is CASSPSRTGPNPDTQYF. CDR3 nucleotides: TGTGCCAGCAGCCCATCCCGAACAGGCCCTAATCCAGATACGCAGTATTTT.

The V call is TRBV5-1, the J call TRBJ2-7; D is uncertain. V lost 1 base and J 2 bases, leaving 13 bases between the germline ends. From germline, CDR1 is SGHRS and CDR2 YFSETQ. This CDR3 spans 15 amino acids. The CDR3 loop is CASSLSRVEPYEQYF. CDR3 DNA sequence: TGCGCCAGCAGCTTGTCTAGGGTGGAGCCCTACGAGCAGTACTTC.

This clone is a singleton in its sample. J is TRBJ2-3 and V is TRBV4-1; D possibly matches TRBD1 or TRBD2 (5 bases each). The CDR3 runs to 16 residues. Trimming removed 1 base at V and 3 bases at J, with 14 bases between. Germline CDR1 and CDR2: MGHRA and YSYEKL. The CDR3 loop reads CASSQAVRGGTDTQYF. Here the CDR3 DNA reads TGCGCCAGCAGCCAAGCGGTGAGGGGCGGAACAGATACGCAGTATTTT.

This clone has only one observation. The rearrangement joins TRBV2 to TRBJ1-1, with D unresolved. This CDR3 contains 15 residues. V lost 0 bases to trimming and J lost 0 bases, with 8 bases between them. Germline CDR1 is SNHLY and CDR2 is FYNNEI. DNA for the CDR3: TGTGCCAGCAGTGAAGCGCCAGGCATGAACACTGAAGCTTTCTTT. The encoded protein is CASSEAPGMNTEAFF.

This clone was recorded once. The genes are TRBV5-4 and TRBJ1-6; D unclear. The germline V and J ends were trimmed by 3 bases and 7 bases, with 14 bases remaining between them. From germline, CDR1 is SGHNT and CDR2 YYREEE (reference sequence). The CDR3 loop spans 15 amino acids. This CDR3 is CASSWTGQVNSPLHF. CDR3 nucleotide sequence: TGTGCCAGCAGCTGGACGGGCCAGGTAAATTCACCCCTCCACTTT.

V gene TRBV9 combines with J gene TRBJ2-7; no clear D. CDR3 size: 13 residues. V lost 3 bases and J 0 bases, leaving 7 bases between the germline ends. Germline-derived CDR1 and CDR2 are SGDLS and YYNGEE. The CDR3, as DNA: TGTGCCAGCAGCGGACGGTCCTCCTACGAGCAGTACTTC. Translated: CASSGRSSYEQYF. Using reference TRBV9 and TRBJ2-7 for the parts outside the CDR3, the full variable domain is DSGVTQTPKHLITATGQRVTLRCSPRSGDLSVYWYQQSLDQGLQFLIQYYNGEERAKGNILERFSAQQFPDLHSELNLSSLELGDSALYFCASSGRSSYEQYFGPGTRLTVT.

The chain carries TRBV5-1 and TRBJ2-1, with 7 bases that match TRBD1. Trimming removed 0 bases from V and 6 bases from J; junction bases left unmatched: 3. The CDR3 sequence is 14 residues long. The germline V gene encodes CDR1 SGHRS and CDR2 YFSETQ. CDR3 coding DNA: TGCGCCAGCAGCTTGGCGCCAGGGGGCAATGAGCAGTTCTTC. Translating gives CASSLAPGGNEQFF.

The chain is built from TRBV7-6 and TRBJ2-3; tentatively, D is TRBD2 (6 bases). Germline CDR1 and CDR2: SGHVS and FNYEAQ. CDR3 length: 13 residues. V lost 4 bases and J lost 3, with 8 bases in between. CDR3 nucleotides: TGTGCCAGCAGCTCGGGGGTGACAGATACGCAGTATTTT. This sequence encodes CASSSGVTDTQYF.

The V call is TRBV5-1, the J call TRBJ1-1, with D possibly matching TRBD1 (5 bases). Trimming stripped 4 bases from V and 1 base from J, with 20 bases between. Germline V lookup: CDR1 SGHRS, CDR2 YFSETQ. CDR3 length equals 17 residues. The CDR3 nucleotides read TGCGCCAGCAGCCCGTCCCGGGACCATATCGGGAACACTGAAGCTTTCTTT. It encodes CASSPSRDHIGNTEAFF. The complete variable domain, with remaining parts taken from reference TRBV5-1 and TRBJ1-1, reads KAGVTQTPRYLIKTRGQQVTLSCSPISGHRSVSWYQQTPGQGLQFLFEYFSETQRNKGNFPGRFSGRQFSNSRSEMNVSTLELGDSALYLCASSPSRDHIGNTEAFFGQGTRLTVV.

The CDR3 region has the DNA TGTGCCAGCAGCCCCGGGACTCTTAATTCACCCCTCCACTTT. Residues: CASSPGTLNSPLHF. This chain links TRBV28 with TRBJ1-6; D perhaps matches TRBD1 (5 bases). The CDR3 sequence is 14 residues long. Looked up from germline, CDR1 is MDHEN and CDR2 is SYDVKM. Trimming stripped 6 bases from V and 6 bases from J, with 12 bases between.

This clone was observed once. The chain carries TRBV6-5 and TRBJ2-3; weak D call: TRBD2 (5 bases). Per germline, CDR1 MNHEY and CDR2 SVGAGI. The CDR3 extends over 13 amino acids. The germline V and J ends were trimmed by 0 bases and 4 bases, with 5 bases remaining between them. The CDR3 sequence is CASSYSGADTQYF. The CDR3 bases are TGTGCCAGCAGTTACTCGGGAGCAGATACGCAGTATTTT.

This chain uses TRBV4-1 with TRBJ1-5, with D unclear. The CDR3 length is 15 residues. The germline gives CDR1 MGHRA, CDR2 YSYEKL. V was trimmed by 0 bases and J by 4 bases, leaving 10 bases between them. CDR3 sequence reads: CASSQDFLANQPQHF. CDR3 bases: TGCGCCAGCAGCCAAGATTTTTTGGCGAATCAGCCCCAGCATTTT.

This chain uses TRBV6-5 with TRBJ2-5; D is uncertain. V lost 5 bases, J lost 5 bases, and 15 bases lay in between. Germline lookup yields CDR1 MNHEY and CDR2 SVGAGI. CDR3 length equals 14 residues. CDR3 sequence: CASSPLGPWETQYF. The CDR3 DNA is TGTGCCAGCAGTCCTCTGGGTCCTTGGGAGACCCAGTACTTC.

V and J are TRBV14 and TRBJ2-2; 9 bases agree with TRBD2. CDR3 length equals 19 residues. Unmatched junction bases numbered 10, after V lost 2 bases and J lost 0 bases. CDR1 is SGHDN and CDR2 is FVKESK in the germline V gene. CDR3 nucleotide sequence: TGTGCCAGCAGCCAATTAGATCAAGCGGGAGGTTCGAACACCGGGGAGCTGTTTTTT. Translation gives CASSQLDQAGGSNTGELFF.

The rearrangement links TRBV6-6 to TRBJ2-2; D gene uncertain. Per the germline V gene, CDR1 is MNHNY and CDR2 is SVGAGI (reference sequence). CDR3 size: 14 residues. The germline V and J ends were trimmed by 5 bases and 5 bases, with 12 bases remaining between them. DNA of the CDR3: TGTGCCAGCAGTACCTTTAAAGGGACCGGGGAGCTGTTTTTT. Protein sequence: CASSTFKGTGELFF.

This clone has more than one count but fewer than ten. At one of its ends the junction is not consistent with the germline gene, which may arise from a read error. This chain joins TRBV30 and TRBJ1-2; D may be TRBD1 (6 bases). The CDR3 totals 13 residues. Germline CDR1 reads GTSNPN; CDR2 reads SVGIG (reference sequence). CDR3 region: CAWSATGTLPFAF. As DNA, the CDR3 is TGTGCCTGGAGTGCCACAGGGACCCTACCTTTTGCCTTC.

The chain is built from TRBV6-5 and TRBJ1-5; D is unresolved. CDR3 size: 13 residues. Trimming removed 2 bases from V and 4 bases from J, with 6 bases in between. Germline CDR1 reads MNHEY; CDR2 reads SVGAGI. This CDR3 is CASSYVQNQPQHF. Here the CDR3 DNA reads TGTGCCAGCAGTTACGTACAGAATCAGCCCCAGCATTTT.

The J gene is TRBJ2-5, the V gene TRBV6-6; TRBD1 aligns across 12 bases. V was clipped by 11 bases and J by 5 bases; unmatched bases: 9. The germline V gene has CDR1 MNHNY and CDR2 SVGAGI (reference sequence). This CDR3 region has 14 residues. The CDR3 reads CAGAGDRGPETQYF. The CDR3 DNA reads as TGTGCCGGCGCGGGGGACAGGGGGCCGGAGACCCAGTACTTC.

This sequence joins TRBV11-2 and TRBJ2-7; no clear D gene. V lost 4 bases, J lost 3 bases, and 25 bases lay in between. The CDR3 runs to 18 residues. The germline V gene has CDR1 SGHAT and CDR2 FQNNGV. Here the CDR3 reads CASSSPSVFFNVDYEQYF. The DNA for the CDR3 is TGTGCCAGCAGCTCCCCGTCAGTTTTTTTTAATGTCGACTACGAGCAGTACTTC.